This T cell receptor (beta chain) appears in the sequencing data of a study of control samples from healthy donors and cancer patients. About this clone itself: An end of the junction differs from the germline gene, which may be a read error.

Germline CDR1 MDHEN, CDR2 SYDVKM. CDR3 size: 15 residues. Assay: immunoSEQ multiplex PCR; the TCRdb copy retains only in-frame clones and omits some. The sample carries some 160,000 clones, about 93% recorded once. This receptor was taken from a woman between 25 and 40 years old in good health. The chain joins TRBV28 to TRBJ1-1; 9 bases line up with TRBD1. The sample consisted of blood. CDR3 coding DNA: TGTGCCAGCAGCGGATTGGGGACAGGGAACCCTGAAGCTTTCTTT. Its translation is CASSGLGTGNPEAFF.